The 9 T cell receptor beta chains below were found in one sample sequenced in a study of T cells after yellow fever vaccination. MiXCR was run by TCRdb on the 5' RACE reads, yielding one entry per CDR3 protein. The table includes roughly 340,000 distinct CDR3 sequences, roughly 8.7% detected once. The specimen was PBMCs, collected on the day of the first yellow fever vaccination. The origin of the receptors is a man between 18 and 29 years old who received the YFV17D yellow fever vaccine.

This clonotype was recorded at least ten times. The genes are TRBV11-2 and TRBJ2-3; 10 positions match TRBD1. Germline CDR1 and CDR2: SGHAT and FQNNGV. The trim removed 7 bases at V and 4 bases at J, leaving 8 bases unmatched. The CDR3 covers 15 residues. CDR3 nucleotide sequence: TGTGCCAGCACCACCGGGACAGGGGTTTCAGATACGCAGTATTTT. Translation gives CASTTGTGVSDTQYF.

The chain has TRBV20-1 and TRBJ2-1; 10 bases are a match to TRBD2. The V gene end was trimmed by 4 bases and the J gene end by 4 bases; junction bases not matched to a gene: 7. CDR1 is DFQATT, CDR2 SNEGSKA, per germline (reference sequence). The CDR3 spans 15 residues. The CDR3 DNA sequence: TGCAGTGCTAATAGCCTAGCGGGGGAGTACAATGAGCAGTTCTTC. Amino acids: CSANSLAGEYNEQFF.

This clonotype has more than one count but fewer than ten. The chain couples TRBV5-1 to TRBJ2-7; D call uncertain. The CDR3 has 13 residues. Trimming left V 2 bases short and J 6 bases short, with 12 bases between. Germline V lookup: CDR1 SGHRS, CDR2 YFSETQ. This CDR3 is CASSLDPSGEQYV. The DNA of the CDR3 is TGCGCCAGCAGCTTAGATCCGTCGGGCGAGCAGTACGTC.

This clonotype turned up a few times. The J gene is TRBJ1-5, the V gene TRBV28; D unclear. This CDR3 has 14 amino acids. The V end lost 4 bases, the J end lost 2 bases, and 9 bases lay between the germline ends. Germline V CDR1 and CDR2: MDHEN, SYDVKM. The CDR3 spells CASSYSGGNQPQHF. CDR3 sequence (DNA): TGTGCCAGCAGTTACAGCGGCGGCAATCAGCCCCAGCATTTT.

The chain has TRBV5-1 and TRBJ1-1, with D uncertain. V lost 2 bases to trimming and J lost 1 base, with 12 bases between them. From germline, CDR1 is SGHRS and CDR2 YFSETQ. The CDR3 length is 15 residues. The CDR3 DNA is TGCGCCAGCAGCTTCCTCAGACTTAAGAACACTGAAGCTTTCTTT. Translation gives CASSFLRLKNTEAFF.

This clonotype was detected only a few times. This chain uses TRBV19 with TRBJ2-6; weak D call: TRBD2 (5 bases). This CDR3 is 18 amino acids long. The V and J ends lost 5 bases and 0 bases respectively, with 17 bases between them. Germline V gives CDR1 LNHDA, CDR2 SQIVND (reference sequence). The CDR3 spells CASSSEGGGHSGANVLTF. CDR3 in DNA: TGTGCCAGTAGTTCTGAAGGAGGTGGCCACTCTGGGGCCAACGTCCTGACTTTC.

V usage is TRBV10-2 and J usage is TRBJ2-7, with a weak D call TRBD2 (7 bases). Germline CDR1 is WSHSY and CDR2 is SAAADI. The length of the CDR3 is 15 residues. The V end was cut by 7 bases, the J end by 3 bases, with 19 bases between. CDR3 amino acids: CASTLAGAGLYEQYF. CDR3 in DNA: TGCGCCAGCACCCTCGCGGGGGCCGGGCTCTACGAGCAGTACTTC.

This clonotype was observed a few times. CDR3: CASVNGETQYF. In DNA form, the CDR3 reads TGTGCCAGCGTAAACGGGGAGACCCAGTACTTC. The rearrangement uses TRBV6-5 and TRBJ2-5; D call uncertain. V lost 8 bases and J lost 5, with 9 bases in between. Germline loops: CDR1 MNHEY, CDR2 SVGAGI. The CDR3 is made up of 11 amino acids.

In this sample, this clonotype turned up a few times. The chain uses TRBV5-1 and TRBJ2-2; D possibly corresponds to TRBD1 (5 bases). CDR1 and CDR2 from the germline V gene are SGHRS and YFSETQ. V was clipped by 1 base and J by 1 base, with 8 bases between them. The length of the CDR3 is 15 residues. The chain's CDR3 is CASSLRQRNTGELFF. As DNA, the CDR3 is TGCGCCAGCAGCTTGCGACAGCGGAACACCGGGGAGCTGTTTTTT.